The T cell receptor beta chain under discussion was sequenced for a study of human T cells and chemical hapten exposure. Study details: Read at 6 days, the patch tests placed 0.01% DPC on the upper back.

Findings of the study overall: While controls formed fewer of them, expanded TCRs formed significantly more large CDR3 similarity clusters. The donors suffered from alopecia, so their immune response may not match that of healthy people.

V was cut by 4 bases and J by 2 bases, with 17 bases left in between. CDR3 length equals 16 residues. Germline-derived CDR1 and CDR2 are KGHSH and LQKENI. Time point specified: patch test 1, 2 weeks after DPC sensitization. Treatment denoted: therapeutic diphenylcyclopropenone sensitization with weekly scalp DPC. Of note for this clonotype: Its antigen is unknown.

Single cDNA molecules in the library carried unique molecular identifiers attached during preparation. TCRdb processed the RACE reads anew with MiXCR; each CDR3 protein has one entry. The sample lists roughly 200,000 distinct CDR3 sequences, 20% to 25% seen once, with about 6.7% in the top ten. This chain joins TRBV18 and TRBJ1-1; a weak D match, TRBD1 (5 bases). The clonotype comes from a woman between 45 and 60 years old with alopecia areata. Some clones in this sample may be carry-over from other donors' samples. The sequences come from whole blood, collected in connection with sensitization to the hapten diphenylcyclopropenone (DPC). CDR3 coding DNA: TGTGCCAGCTCACAAACCGGGGGGAGCCTTAACACTGAAGCTTTCTTT. As protein: CASSQTGGSLNTEAFF.